The 4 T cell receptor beta chains listed next were all sequenced from one sample in a study of spatial heterogeneity in lung cancer. Regarding the study as a whole: Mutation counts in tumors were tracked by counts of expanded intratumoral alpha and beta TCRs.

These receptors have no identified antigens. Time point specified: sample taken at primary tumor resection. TCRdb re-derived calls from the 5' RACE reads in MiXCR, one entry per CDR3 protein. The sample records 8,000 to 10,000 distinct CDR3 sequences, about 13% being singletons. The source was lung tumor tissue, collected at surgery. The receptors originated from a male donor with early-stage non-small cell lung cancer.

Ten or more counts support this clonotype. The chain combines TRBV2 with TRBJ2-3; D is unresolved. Germline CDR1 reads SNHLY; CDR2 reads FYNNEI. V was trimmed by 2 bases and J by 4 bases, leaving 16 bases between them. The CDR3 loop spans 16 amino acids. CDR3 sequence reads: CASSEWSARFADTQYF. CDR3 in DNA: TGTGCCAGCAGTGAATGGTCAGCTAGGTTTGCAGATACGCAGTATTTT.

This clonotype was counted at least ten times. This chain joins TRBV28 and TRBJ2-1, with D unresolved. This CDR3 has 12 amino acids. The germline V gene has CDR1 MDHEN and CDR2 SYDVKM. Trimming left V 3 bases short and J 4 bases short, with 4 bases between. The CDR3 reads CASSFYYNEQFF. The CDR3 DNA reads as TGTGCCAGCAGTTTCTATTACAATGAGCAGTTCTTC.

This clonotype counts as medium-sized. The V call is TRBV4-3, the J call TRBJ2-5; 8 bases are shared with TRBD1. J gave up 4 bases and V 4 bases, and 11 bases lay outside the gene matches. The CDR3 is 16 residues long. The germline V gene has CDR1 LGHNA and CDR2 YSLEER. The DNA of the CDR3 is TGCGCCAGCAGCCCCGTGAGACAGGGGCGCGGAGAGACCCAGTACTTC. Residues: CASSPVRQGRGETQYF.

This clonotype was seen at least ten times. The chain recombines TRBV10-3 with TRBJ2-5; 9 bases match TRBD1. Losses at the gene ends were 4 bases for V and 3 bases for J; bases not matched to a gene: 6. The germline CDR1 and CDR2 sequences are ENHRY and SYGVKD. The CDR3 loop spans 15 amino acids. For the CDR3, the DNA is TGTGCCATCAGTGGTTCTACAGGGGGCGAAGAGACCCAGTACTTC. It translates to CAISGSTGGEETQYF.